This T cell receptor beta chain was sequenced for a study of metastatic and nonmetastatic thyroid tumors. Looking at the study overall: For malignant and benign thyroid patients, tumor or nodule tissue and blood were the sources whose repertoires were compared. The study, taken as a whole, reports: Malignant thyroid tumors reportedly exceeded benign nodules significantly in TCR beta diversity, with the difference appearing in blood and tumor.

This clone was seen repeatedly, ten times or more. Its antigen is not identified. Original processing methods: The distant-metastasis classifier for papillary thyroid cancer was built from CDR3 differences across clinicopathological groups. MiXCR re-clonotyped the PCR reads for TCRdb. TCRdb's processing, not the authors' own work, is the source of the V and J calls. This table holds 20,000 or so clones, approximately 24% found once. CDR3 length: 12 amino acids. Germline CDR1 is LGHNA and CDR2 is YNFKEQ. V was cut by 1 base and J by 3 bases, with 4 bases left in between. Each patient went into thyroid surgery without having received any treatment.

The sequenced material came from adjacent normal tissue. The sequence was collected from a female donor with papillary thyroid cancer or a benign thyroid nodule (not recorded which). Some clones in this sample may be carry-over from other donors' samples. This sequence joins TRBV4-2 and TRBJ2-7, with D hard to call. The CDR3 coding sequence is TGTGCCAGCAGCCAAGGGGGCTACGAGCAGTACTTC. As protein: CASSQGGYEQYF.